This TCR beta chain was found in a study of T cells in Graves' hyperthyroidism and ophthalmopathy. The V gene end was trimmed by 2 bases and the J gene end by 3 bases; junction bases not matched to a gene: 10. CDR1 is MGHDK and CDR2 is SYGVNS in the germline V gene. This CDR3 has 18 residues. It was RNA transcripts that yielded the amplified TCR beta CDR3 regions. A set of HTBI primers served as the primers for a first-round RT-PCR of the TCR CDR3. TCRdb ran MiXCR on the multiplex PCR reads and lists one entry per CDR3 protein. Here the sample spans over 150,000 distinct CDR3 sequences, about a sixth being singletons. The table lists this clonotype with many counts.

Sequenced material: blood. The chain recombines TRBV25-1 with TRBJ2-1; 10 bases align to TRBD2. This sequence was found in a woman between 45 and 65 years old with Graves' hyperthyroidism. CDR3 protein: CASSEKVAGGSIYNEQFF. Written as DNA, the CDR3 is TGTGCCAGCAGTGAAAAGGTAGCGGGAGGATCCATCTACAATGAGCAGTTCTTC.